This T cell receptor beta chain was obtained from a study of T-cell reconstitution after alpha-beta-depleted transplantation in children. In germline, CDR1 is SQVTM, CDR2 ANQGSEA. The CDR3 totals 12 residues. V was shortened by 4 bases and J by 3 bases, with 9 bases between the two germline ends. Points from the study as a whole: A year post-transplant, T-cell counts and diversity derived mostly from newly produced T cells. There were some patients whose high TCRbeta diversity at day 60 came from surviving recipient T cells and thymic progenitors.

This clonotype was found many times. Its antigen is unknown. During its preparation, the TCRbeta library received unique molecular identifiers. Each CDR3 protein gets one entry after TCRdb re-called the PCR reads with MiXCR. The sample lists approximately 150,000 distinct CDR3 sequences, 8.8% occurring once. Sequenced here: PBMCs, mostly from graft donor cells, sampled 180 days after TCRalphabeta/CD19-depleted stem cell transplant. J is TRBJ2-5 and V is TRBV29-1; D perhaps matches TRBD2 (6 bases). This TCR derives from a female patient under 10 years old who had a stem cell transplant for congenital amegakaryocytic thrombocytopenia, so the T cells may come from the graft donor. CDR3: CSVGLAEETQYF. Written as DNA, the CDR3 is TGCAGCGTTGGATTAGCGGAAGAGACCCAGTACTTC.